These 8 T cell receptor beta chains came from one sample sequenced in a study of PD-1 blockade in classical Hodgkin lymphoma. The assay was immunoSEQ multiplex PCR, and TCRdb's table has in-frame clones only and misses some. The sample carries about 40,000 clones, around 87% recorded once. Each patient relapsed following autologous stem cell transplantation, and prior brentuximab vedotin exposure differed. The material sequenced was peripheral blood mononuclear cells (PBMCs), taken at baseline. The receptors shown here come from a human donor with classical Hodgkin lymphoma.

The V and J genes are TRBV18 and TRBJ1-5, with 7 bases fitting TRBD1. The CDR3 has 14 amino acids. The V gene end was trimmed by 2 bases and the J gene end by 6 bases; junction bases not matched to a gene: 4. CDR1 KGHSH and CDR2 LQKENI come from the germline V gene. CDR3 region: CASSPVTGAQPQHF. CDR3 coding DNA: TGTGCCAGCTCACCAGTTACAGGGGCTCAGCCCCAGCATTTT.

This clone was detected only a few times. The J gene is TRBJ1-5, the V gene TRBV30, with D perhaps TRBD1 (5 bases). The CDR3 has 13 residues. V gave up 0 bases and J gave up 7 bases, with 10 bases separating them. Germline CDR1 is GTSNPN and CDR2 is SVGIG (reference sequence). CDR3 coding DNA: TGTGCCTGGAGTGTAGGGACGGGGCAGCCCCAGCATTTT. This encodes CAWSVGTGQPQHF. Supplemented by reference TRBV30 and TRBJ1-5, the full variable domain reads SQTIHQWPATLVQPVGSPLSLECTVEGTSNPNLYWYRQAAGRGLQLLFYSVGIGQISSEVPQNLSASRPQDRQFILSSKKLLLSDSGFYLCAWSVGTGQPQHFGDGTRLSIL.

V usage is TRBV27 and J usage is TRBJ1-1; tentative D call: TRBD1 (5 bases). Germline values: CDR1 MNHEY, CDR2 SMNVEV (reference sequence). V lost 5 bases, J lost 6 bases, and 13 bases lay in between. CDR3 length equals 13 residues. CDR3 amino acids: CASSPGRRAEAFF. The CDR3 coding sequence is TGTGCCAGCAGTCCGGGGCGGCGAGCTGAAGCTTTCTTT.

The chain recombines TRBV28 with TRBJ2-7; D unresolved. V was cut by 4 bases and J by 3 bases, with 22 bases left in between. Germline CDR1 MDHEN, CDR2 SYDVKM. The CDR3 covers 17 residues. The CDR3 protein is CASSSPSYRAIIYEQYF. CDR3 coding DNA: TGTGCCAGCAGTTCGCCTAGTTACCGGGCCATCATCTACGAGCAGTACTTC. The variable domain in full, with the rest retrieved from reference TRBV28 and TRBJ2-7, is DVKVTQSSRYLVKRTGEKVFLECVQDMDHENMFWYRQDPGLGLRLIYFSYDVKMKEKGDIPEGYSVSREKKERFSLILESASTNQTSMYLCASSSPSYRAIIYEQYFGPGTRLTVT.

The rearrangement links TRBV9 to TRBJ2-3, with D perhaps matching TRBD2 (6 bases). V was pared by 1 base and J by 1 base, with 13 bases between. The CDR3 runs to 16 residues. Germline CDR1 and CDR2: SGDLS and YYNGEE. CDR3 coding DNA: TGTGCCAGCAGCGTATTAGGGGACTGGCGCACAGATACGCAGTATTTT. Its translation is CASSVLGDWRTDTQYF.

Only one count was recorded for this clone. The chain has TRBV6-5 and TRBJ1-6; no firm D call. CDR1 is MNHEY, CDR2 SVGAGI, per germline. The CDR3 covers 15 residues. Trimming removed 1 base at V and 7 bases at J, with 11 bases between. The CDR3 nucleotides are TGTGCCAGCAGTTACTTAAGCCAGGAGAATTCACCCCTCCACTTT. Amino acids: CASSYLSQENSPLHF.

The chain carries TRBV28 and TRBJ2-4; possible D gene TRBD2, 6 bases. The CDR3 length is 16 residues. V lost 2 bases to trimming and J lost 5 bases, with 16 bases between them. The germline CDR1 and CDR2 sequences are MDHEN and SYDVKM. The CDR3 reads CASSLTGGYKENIQYF. Here the CDR3 DNA reads TGTGCCAGCAGTTTAACCGGGGGTTATAAAGAAAACATTCAGTACTTC.

V and J are TRBV6-4 and TRBJ2-1; the match to TRBD2 covers 8 bases. Germline V gene sequence: CDR1 MRHNA, CDR2 SNTAGT. Trimming at V came to 4 bases and at J to 9 bases, leaving 14 bases not matched to a gene. The CDR3 covers 16 residues. CDR3 loop: CASSAMTSVGLSEQFF. The CDR3 DNA is TGTGCCAGCAGTGCGATGACTAGCGTGGGGTTATCTGAGCAGTTCTTC.